The 21 T cell receptor beta chains below come from one sample, sequenced in a study of cytomegalovirus exposure and HLA in healthy donors. The PCR ran on 60 Vbeta and 13 Jbeta primers. Clones were sequenced by immunoSEQ multiplex PCR, and TCRdb holds only the in-frame ones, with some missing. The data show about 190,000 clones, about 83% seen once. The sample was PBMCs. The receptor source for this set is a young woman in good health and CMV-seropositive.

The V and J genes are TRBV6-1 and TRBJ2-1; maybe TRBD1 (6 bases). Germline CDR1 and CDR2: MNHNS and SASEGT. This CDR3 comprises 12 residues. Trimming stripped 6 bases from V and 9 bases from J, with 12 bases between. CDR3 sequence (DNA): TGTGCCAGCAGCAGGGGATGGGGTGAGCAGTTCTTC. This translates into CASSRGWGEQFF.

V usage is TRBV7-8 and J usage is TRBJ2-4, with a possible D match to TRBD2 (6 bases). Germline CDR1 SGHVS, CDR2 FQNEAQ. The length of the CDR3 is 14 residues. V lost 3 bases and J lost 4, with 10 bases in between. CDR3 nucleotide sequence: TGTGCCAGCAGCTTTACGGCGGGGAAAAACATTCAGTACTTC. Translated, it gives CASSFTAGKNIQYF. The variable domain in full, with the rest retrieved from reference TRBV7-8 and TRBJ2-4, is GAGVSQSPRYKVAKRGQDVALRCDPISGHVSLFWYQQALGQGPEFLTYFQNEAQLDKSGLPSDRFFAERPEGSVSTLKIQRTQQEDSAVYLCASSFTAGKNIQYFGAGTRLSVL.

This clone came up once. The V and J genes are TRBV9 and TRBJ2-2, with TRBD2 matching 10 bases. V was clipped by 2 bases and J by 5 bases; unmatched bases: 15. The germline V gene has CDR1 SGDLS and CDR2 YYNGEE. The length of the CDR3 is 19 residues. DNA for the CDR3: TGTGCCAGCAGCGTCACGGACGAACTAGCGGGATATGGGACCGGGGAGCTGTTTTTT. The encoded protein is CASSVTDELAGYGTGELFF.

In nucleotides, the CDR3 is TGTGCCAGCAGTGGACAGGTTCATCAGCCCCAGCATTTT. Protein sequence: CASSGQVHQPQHF. J is TRBJ1-5 and V is TRBV6-5; 7 positions match TRBD1. Trimming at V came to 5 bases and at J to 5 bases, leaving 3 bases not matched to a gene. The CDR3 spans 13 residues. Germline V gene data show CDR1 as MNHEY and CDR2 as SVGAGI.

The chain couples TRBV4-3 to TRBJ2-3; D call uncertain. The CDR3 has 14 amino acids. Germline CDR1 reads LGHNA; CDR2 reads YSLEER. Trimming took off 1 base at V and 6 bases at J, with 11 bases between the two ends. CDR3 nucleotide sequence: TGCGCCAGCAGCCAAGGCTCTAGGCCTGATACGCAGTATTTT. Translated, it gives CASSQGSRPDTQYF.

The chain is built from TRBV7-9 and TRBJ1-5; TRBD1 agrees at 8 bases. Germline V gene lookup returns CDR1 SEHNR and CDR2 FQNEAQ (reference sequence). The CDR3 runs to 15 residues. V lost 5 bases to trimming and J lost 7 bases; unmatched junction nucleotides: 10. CDR3 loop: CASSTDRVLGQPQHF. DNA for the CDR3: TGTGCCAGCAGCACGGACAGGGTCCTGGGGCAGCCCCAGCATTTT. Full variable domain (outside the CDR3, taken from reference TRBV7-9 and TRBJ1-5): DTGVSQNPRHKITKRGQNVTFRCDPISEHNRLYWYRQTLGQGPEFLTYFQNEAQLEKSRLLSDRFSAERPKGSFSTLEIQRTEQGDSAMYLCASSTDRVLGQPQHFGDGTRLSIL.

The CDR3 DNA reads as TGTGCCAGCAGTTTGGCCAGAACCACCGGGGAGCTGTTTTTT. It encodes CASSLARTTGELFF. The chain uses TRBV28 and TRBJ2-2; D gene uncertain. The CDR3 is made up of 14 amino acids. The V gene lost 3 bases and the J gene lost 4 bases, with 9 bases spanning the gap. Looked up from germline, CDR1 is MDHEN and CDR2 is SYDVKM.

This chain connects TRBV6-1 to TRBJ1-2, with 10 bases matching TRBD1. V shed 5 bases, J shed 3 bases, and the junction held 3 bases outside the gene matches. The CDR3 covers 14 residues. Germline-derived CDR1 and CDR2 are MNHNS and SASEGT. CDR3 sequence reads: CASSLGTGDYGYTF. The CDR3 nucleotides are TGTGCCAGCAGTTTAGGGACAGGGGACTATGGCTACACCTTC.

The chain carries TRBV7-3 and TRBJ1-2; D uncertain. The V end lost 5 bases, the J end lost 0 bases, and 10 bases lay between the germline ends. The CDR3 runs to 14 residues. Germline V lookup: CDR1 SGHTA, CDR2 FQGTGA. CDR3: CASSLEPTNYGYTF. As DNA, the CDR3 is TGTGCCAGCAGCCTAGAACCAACTAACTATGGCTACACCTTC.

The rearrangement links TRBV2 to TRBJ1-2; possibly TRBD1 for D (6 bases). Germline lookup yields CDR1 SNHLY and CDR2 FYNNEI. This CDR3 has 17 amino acids. The V gene lost 5 bases and the J gene lost 2 bases, with 21 bases spanning the gap. In DNA form, the CDR3 reads TGTGCCAGCAGTCCACGACCGACGACAGGTCCGAACTATGGCTACACCTTC. Its protein is CASSPRPTTGPNYGYTF.

This clone was counted a few times. The rearrangement uses TRBV5-4 and TRBJ2-7; D remains unclear. Looked up from germline, CDR1 is SGHNT and CDR2 is YYREEE (reference sequence). The CDR3 is 18 residues long. V lost 3 bases, J lost 0 bases, and 22 bases lay in between. The CDR3 region is CASSSLGAEDLPSYEQYF. Written as DNA, the CDR3 is TGTGCCAGCAGCTCCCTAGGCGCAGAAGACCTGCCCTCCTACGAGCAGTACTTC. The complete variable domain, with remaining parts taken from reference TRBV5-4 and TRBJ2-7, reads ETGVTQSPTHLIKTRGQQVTLRCSSQSGHNTVSWYQQALGQGPQFIFQYYREEENGRGNFPPRFSGLQFPNYSSELNVNALELDDSALYLCASSSLGAEDLPSYEQYFGPGTRLTVT.

The rearrangement uses TRBV18 and TRBJ1-1; D unresolved. The CDR3 sequence is 13 residues long. CDR1 is KGHSH, CDR2 LQKENI, per germline. Between the trimmed V and J ends, which lost 2 bases and 5 bases, there was a span of 9 bases. The CDR3 coding sequence is TGTGCCAGCTCACCAACGTCGGGGACTGAAGCTTTCTTT. Translation gives CASSPTSGTEAFF.

This rearrangement joins TRBV4-3 to TRBJ1-5; D not certain. Germline CDR1 and CDR2: LGHNA and YSLEER. Trimming removed 0 bases at V and 9 bases at J, with 6 bases between. CDR3 length: 12 residues. The CDR3 region is CASSQDAGPQHF. DNA for the CDR3: TGCGCCAGCAGCCAAGATGCGGGGCCCCAGCATTTT.

V is TRBV21-1 and J is TRBJ1-5; TRBD1 is taken as the D call from the table, unchecked against the DNA. TRBV21-1 is a pseudogene segment. This CDR3 comprises 15 residues. The CDR3 DNA reads TGTGCCAGCAGCCTGGATGGGGCAGGCAATCAGCCCCAGCATTTT. Translated, it gives CASSLDGAGNQPQHF.

The chain carries TRBV2 and TRBJ2-3; no firm D call. Germline-derived CDR1 and CDR2 are SNHLY and FYNNEI. Trimming removed 7 bases at V and 0 bases at J, with 14 bases between. The CDR3 is 15 amino acids. The CDR3 coding sequence is TGTGCCAGCAAGTCTAAGTCCCATAGCACAGATACGCAGTATTTT. Its protein is CASKSKSHSTDTQYF.

The chain couples TRBV6-6 to TRBJ1-5; possibly TRBD1 for D (5 bases). Germline CDR1 reads MNHNY; CDR2 reads SVGAGI (reference sequence). CDR3 length: 14 amino acids. V gave up 0 bases and J gave up 5 bases, with 8 bases separating them. CDR3: CASSYSGGDQPQHF. The CDR3 DNA follows: TGTGCCAGCAGTTACTCGGGGGGGGATCAGCCCCAGCATTTT.

The chain employs TRBV19 and TRBJ1-4; 10 bases are shared with TRBD1. With V trimmed by 11 bases and J by 8 bases, 11 bases remained unmatched. The CDR3 runs 14 residues. The germline V gene has CDR1 LNHDA and CDR2 SQIVND (reference sequence). CDR3 sequence: CAGKKTGGDEKLFF. CDR3 nucleotides: TGTGCCGGAAAAAAGACAGGGGGCGACGAAAAACTGTTTTTT.

The rearrangement links TRBV6-6 to TRBJ1-6; D call uncertain. Germline V gene sequence: CDR1 MNHNY, CDR2 SVGAGI (reference sequence). This CDR3 is 15 amino acids long. Trimming pared 2 bases from V and 4 bases from J, leaving 9 bases between. The CDR3 sequence: CASSYREIYNSPLHF. The CDR3 DNA sequence: TGTGCCAGCAGTTACAGAGAAATTTATAATTCACCCCTCCACTTT.

The rearrangement joins TRBV6-5 to TRBJ1-5; 7 bases agree with TRBD1. V lost 5 bases and J lost 7; bases outside the gene matches: 8. This CDR3 spans 14 amino acids. Germline lookup yields CDR1 MNHEY and CDR2 SVGAGI. CDR3 sequence: CASSPPQGFQPQHF. CDR3 nucleotide sequence: TGTGCCAGCAGTCCACCACAGGGGTTCCAGCCCCAGCATTTT.

This clone turned up a few times. This chain's CDR3 is CASSITGTEKLFF. The CDR3 region has the DNA TGTGCCAGTAGTATTACAGGGACCGAAAAACTGTTTTTT. The chain recombines TRBV19 with TRBJ1-4; D may be TRBD1 (6 bases). Germline CDR1 and CDR2: LNHDA and SQIVND (reference sequence). V was shortened by 3 bases and J by 8 bases, with 10 bases between the two germline ends. The CDR3 has 13 residues. Drawing the rest from reference TRBV19 and TRBJ1-4, the complete variable domain is DGGITQSPKYLFRKEGQNVTLSCEQNLNHDAMYWYRQDPGQGLRLIYYSQIVNDFQKGDIAEGYSVSREKKESFPLTVTSAQKNPTAFYLCASSITGTEKLFFGSGTQLSVL.

The chain couples TRBV28 to TRBJ1-3; D not certain. The CDR3 is 13 residues long. Germline V gene lookup returns CDR1 MDHEN and CDR2 SYDVKM. The V end lost 4 bases, the J end lost 12 bases, and 16 bases lay between the germline ends. The CDR3 sequence: CASSSLPFRGIYF. The CDR3 DNA sequence: TGTGCCAGCAGTTCCCTACCATTTCGGGGCATATATTTT.